Listed below are T cell receptor beta chains from one sample, sequenced in a study of blood T cells in healthy people across ages. TCRdb re-called the 5' RACE reads through MiXCR, storing one row per CDR3 protein. The sample records about 970,000 distinct CDR3 sequences, roughly 47% being singletons. Material: blood. The source is a woman aged 55-75 years in good health. Both conserved end residues are part of each CDR3. Each record gives: clone size, V gene, D gene, J gene, CDR3 protein, CDR3 DNA. The D gene is left open where the match is weak. Expanded clones get a size class; other rows say once, few or many, or leave the size out.

.	TRBV20-1	.	TRBJ1-5	CSAREGILGQPQHF	TGCAGTGCTAGAGAGGGCATCTTAGGTCAGCCCCAGCATTTT
.	TRBV6-6	TRBD2	TRBJ2-5	CAGSYSWEGETQYF	TGTGCCGGCAGTTACTCCTGGGAGGGTGAGACCCAGTACTTC
.	TRBV16	TRBD1	TRBJ1-4	CASSPRTGYEKLFF	TGTGCCAGCAGCCCGCGGACAGGGTACGAAAAACTGTTTTTT
few	TRBV29-1	TRBD1	TRBJ1-1	CSVAGTDPGDGWASKRSEAFF	TGCAGCGTCGCTGGGACAGACCCAGGGGATGGGTGGGCGTCAAAGAGGAGCGAAGCTTTCTTT
.	TRBV2	.	TRBJ2-4	CARRSGMGPKQYF	TGTGCCAGGAGGTCAGGGATGGGACCCAAGCAGTACTTC
.	TRBV12-3/TRBV12-4	.	TRBJ2-3	CASSFNQGTDTQYF	TGTGCCAGCAGTTTCAATCAGGGCACAGATACGCAGTATTTT
.	TRBV6-6	.	TRBJ2-7	CASLDGTTYEQYF	TGTGCCAGCCTTGACGGGACAACCTACGAGCAGTACTTC
.	TRBV11-1	.	TRBJ2-7	CASSLPRGASSYEQYF	TGTGCCAGCAGCTTACCAAGGGGGGCCTCTTCCTACGAGCAGTACTTC
few	TRBV14	.	TRBJ2-5	CASSQRVKETQYF	TGTGCCAGCAGTCAAAGGGTAAAAGAGACCCAGTACTTC
few	TRBV11-2	TRBD1	TRBJ2-7	CASSPGGQGAEEQYF	TGTGCCAGCAGCCCCGGAGGACAGGGGGCTGAAGAGCAGTACTTC
.	TRBV4-1	.	TRBJ1-5	CASSQFSQGLNQPQHF	TGCGCCAGCAGCCAGTTTTCGCAGGGTCTAAATCAGCCCCAGCATTTT
few	TRBV29-1	.	TRBJ1-2	CSVEPPSTGYTF	TGCAGCGTTGAGCCACCGTCCACTGGCTACACCTTC
.	TRBV4-1	TRBD2	TRBJ2-1	CASSLITSGTSLNEQFF	TGCGCCAGCAGCCTCATAACTAGCGGGACCTCCCTGAATGAGCAGTTCTTC
many	TRBV28	TRBD1	TRBJ2-7	CASRDRAYEQYF	TGTGCCAGCCGGGACAGGGCCTACGAGCAGTACTTC
.	TRBV10-3	TRBD2	TRBJ2-1	CAISRRGRVIYEQFF	TGTGCCATCAGTCGCCGCGGGAGGGTTATCTATGAGCAGTTCTTC
few	TRBV20-1	TRBD2	TRBJ2-1	CSTLAGPTNEQFF	TGCAGTACCCTAGCGGGACCCACTAATGAGCAGTTCTTC
many	TRBV20-1	.	TRBJ2-7	CSAREVGGSTYEQYF	TGCAGTGCTAGAGAAGTCGGCGGCTCTACCTACGAGCAGTACTTC
.	TRBV6-1	.	TRBJ1-5	CASSEGSGVRPQHF	TGTGCCAGCAGTGAAGGTTCCGGAGTCCGGCCCCAGCATTTT
.	TRBV23-1	TRBD1	TRBJ1-4	CASSQSISGTGVYEKLFF	TGCGCCAGCAGTCAATCGATCTCAGGAACAGGGGTTTATGAAAAACTGTTTTTT
.	TRBV29-1	TRBD1	TRBJ1-1	CSVIRGRDTEAFF	TGCAGCGTGATCAGGGGGAGGGACACTGAAGCTTTCTTT
.	TRBV9	.	TRBJ2-3	CASSVGSEGDTQYF	TGTGCCAGCAGTGTCGGGTCAGAAGGGGATACGCAGTATTTT
.	TRBV6-1	.	TRBJ2-3	CASSHRAHVDTQYF	TGTGCCAGCAGCCACAGGGCCCATGTAGATACGCAGTATTTT
few	TRBV7-2	.	TRBJ2-3	CASSPGGQRTQYF	TGTGCCAGCAGCCCTGGGGGACAACGTACGCAGTATTTT
few	TRBV2	TRBD2	TRBJ2-3	CASSELLAESTDTQYF	TGTGCCAGCAGTGAACTACTAGCGGAAAGCACAGATACGCAGTATTTT
.	TRBV5-1	.	TRBJ2-7	CASSASGTHNEQYF	TGCGCCAGCAGCGCGTCCGGGACTCACAATGAGCAGTACTTC
.	TRBV5-1	TRBD1	TRBJ2-1	CASSSGQIYNEQFF	TGCGCCAGCAGCTCGGGACAGATTTACAATGAGCAGTTCTTC
few	TRBV10-2	TRBD2	TRBJ2-7	CASTVAGGPYEQYF	TGCGCCAGCACGGTAGCGGGGGGCCCCTACGAGCAGTACTTC
.	TRBV28	.	TRBJ1-1	CASIYDRNTEAFF	TGTGCCAGCATTTACGACAGGAACACTGAAGCTTTCTTT
.	TRBV20-1	TRBD2	TRBJ2-5	CSALAGSVVGTQYF	TGCAGTGCTTTAGCGGGCTCAGTGGTTGGGACCCAGTACTTC
.	TRBV7-2	TRBD1	TRBJ1-2	CASSLGTGPNYGYTF	TGTGCCAGCAGCTTAGGGACAGGGCCGAACTATGGCTACACCTTC
.	TRBV5-1	.	TRBJ1-1	CASSLATRNTEAFF	TGCGCCAGCAGCTTAGCCACTAGAAACACTGAAGCTTTCTTT
.	TRBV7-2	TRBD2	TRBJ2-3	CASRSRLAGPKEDTQYF	TGTGCCAGCAGATCACGACTAGCGGGACCTAAGGAGGATACGCAGTATTTT
.	TRBV20-1	.	TRBJ2-7	CSVPQRGSYNEQYF	TGCAGTGTACCCCAGCGTGGCTCCTACAATGAGCAGTACTTC
.	TRBV4-1	.	TRBJ2-3	CASSHRQGLASTDTQYF	TGCGCCAGCAGCCACCGCCAAGGGCTAGCTAGCACAGATACGCAGTATTTT
.	TRBV29-1	TRBD1	TRBJ2-3	CSAPGAGGFSDTQYF	TGCAGCGCCCCCGGGGCAGGGGGTTTCTCAGATACGCAGTATTTT
.	TRBV3-1	TRBD2	TRBJ2-1	CASNRLADNEQFF	TGTGCCAGCAATAGACTAGCGGACAATGAGCAGTTCTTC